This note documents a single TCR beta chain sequence. Measured with immunoSEQ multiplex PCR; TCRdb has only the in-frame clones, and not every one. The sample shows 250,000 to 300,000 clones, under 90% of them seen only once. The sample is drawn from a study of blood T cell repertoires in COVID-19. About the study: Collection of acute and convalescent COVID-19 samples took place in the United States, Italy and Spain.

Trimming removed 5 bases from V and 7 bases from J; junction bases left unmatched: 4. The CDR3 has 15 amino acids. Germline values: CDR1 MNHEY, CDR2 SVGEGT. V gene TRBV6-2 or TRBV6-3 combines with J gene TRBJ1-6, with TRBD1 matching 11 bases. Sequencing input: peripheral blood. This TCR was sampled from a woman in her twenties or thirties with COVID-19, enrolled during active disease. The CDR3 spells CASSRTGGPNSPLHF. The CDR3 bases are TGTGCCAGCAGTAGGACAGGGGGCCCAAATTCACCCCTCCACTTT.